This is a list of T cell receptor beta chains from one sample in a study of cytomegalovirus exposure and HLA in healthy donors. This table comes from immunoSEQ multiplex PCR, and its TCRdb copy is limited to in-frame clones, with some not included. The sample lists 200,000 to 250,000 clones; 85% to 95% were seen once. The sequenced sample consisted of PBMCs. The receptor source for this set is a woman aged 18-35 years in good health and CMV-seronegative. The CDR3 runs from the conserved cysteine through the conserved F or W. A D gene is named only where the DNA matches it firmly. Some rows have no size entry. The others give once, few or many, or a class for an expanded clone.

j_gene: TRBJ2-7; d_gene: TRBD2; v_gene: TRBV4-1; abundance: .; CDR3aa: CASSPWGLAGEGEQYF; CDR3nt: TGCGCCAGCAGCCCCTGGGGACTAGCGGGAGAGGGGGAGCAGTACTTC
j_gene: TRBJ1-1; d_gene: .; v_gene: TRBV29-1; abundance: .; CDR3aa: CSAEGHLGTEAFF; CDR3nt: TGCAGCGCTGAGGGACATCTGGGGACTGAAGCTTTCTTT
j_gene: TRBJ1-2; d_gene: .; v_gene: TRBV11-2; abundance: .; CDR3aa: CASSLVGDTLYGYTF; CDR3nt: TGTGCCAGCAGCTTAGTAGGGGACACACTCTATGGCTACACCTTC
j_gene: TRBJ1-5; d_gene: .; v_gene: TRBV22-1; abundance: .; CDR3aa: CPGSAPSCGSTRSQPQHF; CDR3nt: TGTCCTGGGAGCGCTCCCAGTTGTGGCAGTACTCGGAGTCAGCCCCAGCATTTT
j_gene: TRBJ2-3; d_gene: TRBD2; v_gene: TRBV5-1; abundance: .; CDR3aa: CASSLANDGRSSQYF; CDR3nt: TGCGCCAGCAGCTTGGCCAACGACGGGAGGTCGTCGCAGTATTTT
j_gene: TRBJ1-2; d_gene: .; v_gene: TRBV6-5; abundance: .; CDR3aa: CASKSPGDYGYTF; CDR3nt: TGTGCCAGCAAGTCTCCAGGGGACTATGGCTACACCTTC
j_gene: TRBJ1-1; d_gene: .; v_gene: TRBV18; abundance: .; CDR3aa: CASSPGRGSEAFF; CDR3nt: TGTGCCAGCTCACCAGGCAGGGGATCTGAAGCTTTCTTT
j_gene: TRBJ2-7; d_gene: TRBD1; v_gene: TRBV30; abundance: .; CDR3aa: CAWMQGVTGEQYF; CDR3nt: TGTGCCTGGATGCAGGGGGTGACAGGGGAGCAGTACTTC
j_gene: TRBJ1-1; d_gene: .; v_gene: TRBV11-3; abundance: .; CDR3aa: CASSLIGGNTEAFF; CDR3nt: TGTGCCAGCAGCTTAATCGGGGGGAACACTGAAGCTTTCTTT
j_gene: TRBJ2-1; d_gene: .; v_gene: TRBV11-3; abundance: .; CDR3aa: CASSLGVSSHNEQFF; CDR3nt: TGTGCCAGCAGCTTAGGGGTGTCTAGTCACAATGAGCAGTTCTTC
j_gene: TRBJ1-5; d_gene: .; v_gene: TRBV27; abundance: .; CDR3aa: CATGFPQHF; CDR3nt: TGTGCCACGGGGTTTCCCCAGCATTTT
j_gene: TRBJ1-3; d_gene: .; v_gene: TRBV10-3; abundance: .; CDR3aa: CAINVKKRPGNTIYF; CDR3nt: TGTGCCATCAACGTCAAGAAGCGCCCTGGAAACACCATATATTTT
j_gene: TRBJ2-1; d_gene: .; v_gene: TRBV5-1; abundance: .; CDR3aa: CASSLDQQEGWDNEQFF; CDR3nt: TGCGCCAGCAGCTTGGATCAACAGGAGGGTTGGGACAATGAGCAGTTCTTC
j_gene: TRBJ2-1; d_gene: TRBD1; v_gene: TRBV11-2; abundance: .; CDR3aa: CASSHKRTGSYNEQFF; CDR3nt: TGTGCCAGCAGCCACAAACGGACAGGTTCCTACAATGAGCAGTTCTTC
j_gene: TRBJ2-1; d_gene: .; v_gene: TRBV7-9; abundance: .; CDR3aa: CASSDPPRINEQFF; CDR3nt: TGTGCCAGCAGCGATCCACCTAGGATCAATGAGCAGTTCTTC
j_gene: TRBJ1-3; d_gene: .; v_gene: TRBV7-9; abundance: .; CDR3aa: CASSFPTGSGNTIYF; CDR3nt: TGTGCCAGCAGCTTCCCCACAGGGTCTGGAAACACCATATATTTT
j_gene: TRBJ2-3; d_gene: .; v_gene: TRBV6-1; abundance: .; CDR3aa: CASQGSVGSTDTQYF; CDR3nt: TGTGCCAGCCAGGGTTCGGTAGGAAGCACAGATACGCAGTATTTT
j_gene: TRBJ1-2; d_gene: TRBD1; v_gene: TRBV7-6; abundance: .; CDR3aa: CASSLTSTGGNGYTF; CDR3nt: TGTGCCAGCAGCTTGACCTCGACAGGGGGCAATGGCTACACCTTC
j_gene: TRBJ2-2; d_gene: .; v_gene: TRBV5-1; abundance: .; CDR3aa: CASSRGSNTGELFF; CDR3nt: TGCGCCAGCAGCCGGGGGAGTAACACCGGGGAGCTGTTTTTT
j_gene: TRBJ2-7; d_gene: TRBD2; v_gene: TRBV18; abundance: .; CDR3aa: CASSSFWRSGTTYEQYF; CDR3nt: TGTGCCAGCTCATCTTTTTGGCGTAGCGGGACAACCTACGAGCAGTACTTC
j_gene: TRBJ1-2; d_gene: .; v_gene: TRBV27; abundance: .; CDR3aa: CASNHKGGARGYTF; CDR3nt: TGTGCCAGCAACCATAAAGGGGGGGCTCGGGGCTACACCTTC
j_gene: TRBJ2-7; d_gene: .; v_gene: TRBV4-2; abundance: .; CDR3aa: CASSQGHEAYEQYF; CDR3nt: TGTGCCAGCAGCCAGGGTCACGAAGCGTACGAGCAGTACTTC
j_gene: TRBJ1-3; d_gene: .; v_gene: TRBV6-5; abundance: .; CDR3aa: CASSYRGRGNTIYF; CDR3nt: TGTGCCAGCAGTTACCGGGGAAGAGGAAACACCATATATTTT
j_gene: TRBJ2-1; d_gene: TRBD2; v_gene: TRBV11-2; abundance: .; CDR3aa: CASSTGTSGIRAQFF; CDR3nt: TGTGCCAGCAGCACCGGGACTAGCGGGATCCGTGCGCAGTTCTTC
j_gene: TRBJ2-2; d_gene: .; v_gene: TRBV7-8; abundance: .; CDR3aa: CASSPGTAAGELFF; CDR3nt: TGTGCCAGCAGCCCGGGTACAGCGGCCGGGGAGCTGTTTTTT
j_gene: TRBJ1-3; d_gene: .; v_gene: TRBV29-1; abundance: .; CDR3aa: CSVERVSGNTIYF; CDR3nt: TGCAGCGTTGAGCGGGTCTCTGGAAACACCATATATTTT
j_gene: TRBJ1-2; d_gene: .; v_gene: TRBV6-5; abundance: .; CDR3aa: CASSSVGSDHNYGYTF; CDR3nt: TGTGCCAGCAGTTCAGTCGGGTCTGACCATAACTATGGCTACACCTTC
j_gene: TRBJ1-1; d_gene: .; v_gene: TRBV28; abundance: .; CDR3aa: CASSLILTEAFF; CDR3nt: TGTGCCAGCAGCCTCATACTCACTGAAGCTTTCTTT
j_gene: TRBJ2-3; d_gene: .; v_gene: TRBV5-1; abundance: .; CDR3aa: CASSERTTRTDTQYF; CDR3nt: TGCGCCAGCAGCGAAAGGACTACCCGCACAGATACGCAGTATTTT
j_gene: TRBJ2-2; d_gene: .; v_gene: TRBV12-5; abundance: .; CDR3aa: CASGLWGVYTGELFF; CDR3nt: TGTGCTAGTGGTTTGTGGGGGGTTTACACCGGGGAGCTGTTTTTT
j_gene: TRBJ2-3; d_gene: TRBD2; v_gene: TRBV2; abundance: .; CDR3aa: CAVTLWAGATPDTQYF; CDR3nt: TGTGCCGTCACCCTTTGGGCGGGAGCCACCCCAGATACGCAGTATTTT
j_gene: TRBJ2-7; d_gene: .; v_gene: TRBV28; abundance: once; CDR3aa: CASTRAPTSYEQYF; CDR3nt: TGTGCCAGCACTCGAGCCCCTACGTCCTACGAGCAGTACTTC
j_gene: TRBJ1-3; d_gene: .; v_gene: TRBV7-9; abundance: .; CDR3aa: CASSQPTLSSGNTIYF; CDR3nt: TGTGCCAGCAGCCAACCGACACTGAGCTCTGGAAACACCATATATTTT
j_gene: TRBJ2-7; d_gene: .; v_gene: TRBV10-2; abundance: once; CDR3aa: CASLDAGANSYEQYF; CDR3nt: TGCGCCAGCCTTGATGCTGGGGCTAACTCCTACGAGCAGTACTTC
j_gene: TRBJ1-1; d_gene: .; v_gene: TRBV7-3; abundance: .; CDR3aa: CASSLGPWTKAFF; CDR3nt: TGTGCCAGCAGCTTAGGTCCGTGGACAAAAGCTTTCTTT
j_gene: TRBJ1-1; d_gene: .; v_gene: TRBV19; abundance: .; CDR3aa: CASTIRGVNTEAFF; CDR3nt: TGTGCCAGTACAATCAGGGGAGTGAACACTGAAGCTTTCTTT
j_gene: TRBJ2-7; d_gene: TRBD1; v_gene: TRBV5-8; abundance: once; CDR3aa: CASSADRVHHEQYF; CDR3nt: TGTGCCAGCAGCGCTGACAGGGTACATCACGAGCAGTACTTC
j_gene: TRBJ2-1; d_gene: TRBD2; v_gene: TRBV10-1; abundance: .; CDR3aa: CASSGITSGEQFF; CDR3nt: TGCGCCAGCAGTGGGATTACTAGCGGGGAACAGTTCTTC
j_gene: TRBJ1-5; d_gene: TRBD1; v_gene: TRBV18; abundance: .; CDR3aa: CASSPIRDSTGQPQHF; CDR3nt: TGTGCCAGCTCACCTATCCGGGACAGCACGGGGCAGCCCCAGCATTTT
j_gene: TRBJ2-6; d_gene: TRBD2; v_gene: TRBV25-1; abundance: .; CDR3aa: CASSERDYSGANVLTF; CDR3nt: TGTGCCAGCAGTGAGAGGGACTACTCTGGGGCCAACGTCCTGACTTTC
j_gene: TRBJ2-4; d_gene: .; v_gene: TRBV4-1; abundance: .; CDR3aa: CASSKFHFSQNIQYF; CDR3nt: TGCGCCAGCAGCAAGTTTCACTTTTCTCAAAACATTCAGTACTTC
j_gene: TRBJ2-5; d_gene: TRBD2; v_gene: TRBV29-1; abundance: .; CDR3aa: CSLRLASTETQYF; CDR3nt: TGCAGCCTCCGACTAGCTTCCACGGAGACCCAGTACTTC
j_gene: TRBJ2-5; d_gene: .; v_gene: TRBV2; abundance: .; CDR3aa: CASSRTETQETQYF; CDR3nt: TGTGCCAGCAGTAGGACAGAGACACAAGAGACCCAGTACTTC
j_gene: TRBJ2-1; d_gene: TRBD2; v_gene: TRBV5-1; abundance: .; CDR3aa: CASSLRLTSGRDNEQFF; CDR3nt: TGCGCCAGCAGCTTGCGCCTAACTAGCGGGAGAGACAATGAGCAGTTCTTC
j_gene: TRBJ1-5; d_gene: .; v_gene: TRBV19; abundance: .; CDR3aa: CASSPGDTPFNQPQHF; CDR3nt: TGTGCCAGTAGCCCAGGGGACACCCCCTTCAATCAGCCCCAGCATTTT
j_gene: TRBJ1-3; d_gene: .; v_gene: TRBV5-1; abundance: .; CDR3aa: CASRYEGGATGNTIYF; CDR3nt: TGCGCCAGCAGATACGAAGGGGGGGCTACTGGAAACACCATATATTTT
j_gene: TRBJ2-7; d_gene: TRBD2; v_gene: TRBV12-5; abundance: .; CDR3aa: CASALLAGGLPYEQYF; CDR3nt: TGTGCTAGTGCCCTCCTAGCGGGAGGATTACCCTACGAGCAGTACTTC
j_gene: TRBJ1-2; d_gene: TRBD1; v_gene: TRBV4-1; abundance: once; CDR3aa: CASSHSPGQSNYGYTF; CDR3nt: TGCGCCAGCAGCCATTCTCCGGGACAGAGTAACTATGGCTACACCTTC
j_gene: TRBJ2-7; d_gene: .; v_gene: TRBV7-2; abundance: once; CDR3aa: CASSLGPGNQYEQYF; CDR3nt: TGTGCCAGCAGCTTAGGGCCGGGAAACCAGTACGAGCAGTACTTC